Presented here are 9 T cell receptor beta chains from one specimen sequenced in a study of graft-versus-host responses after intestinal transplantation. These receptors have no known antigen. Clones were sequenced by immunoSEQ multiplex PCR, and TCRdb holds only the in-frame ones, with some missing. Found here are 130,000 or so clones, approximately 91% of them singletons; the top ten hold roughly 0.19%. The sequenced sample was unstimulated CD4+ T cells sorted from spleen or lymph node cells, obtained before intestinal transplant. The receptors here all came from a human donor who received an intestinal transplant.

The V gene is TRBV28, the J gene TRBJ2-7; TRBD2 aligns across 11 bases. This CDR3 contains 15 residues. Per the germline V gene, CDR1 is MDHEN and CDR2 is SYDVKM. The V gene end was trimmed by 4 bases and the J gene end by 2 bases; junction bases not matched to a gene: 4. The CDR3, as DNA: TGTGCCAGCAGTTCTCTAGCGGGAGGTACCTACGAGCAGTACTTC. It is translated as CASSSLAGGTYEQYF.

To note about this clone: The sample contains more than one DNA sequence encoding this CDR3. The chain has TRBV28 and TRBJ2-2, with 10 bases lining up with TRBD1. CDR1 is MDHEN and CDR2 is SYDVKM in the germline V gene. The trim removed 5 bases at V and 2 bases at J, leaving 5 bases unmatched. This CDR3 has 16 amino acids. The CDR3 DNA follows: TGTGCCAGCAGTGGGCCGACAGGGGGCAACACCGGGGAGCTGTTTTTT. This translates into CASSGPTGGNTGELFF.

The V gene is TRBV5-1, the J gene TRBJ2-1; no reliable D call. The germline V gene encodes CDR1 SGHRS and CDR2 YFSETQ. There are 11 residues in the CDR3. The V end lost 3 bases, the J end lost 8 bases, and 6 bases lay between the germline ends. CDR3 sequence: CASSWADEQFF. As DNA, the CDR3 is TGCGCCAGCAGCTGGGCGGATGAGCAGTTCTTC. Filled out from reference TRBV5-1 and TRBJ2-1, the complete variable domain reads KAGVTQTPRYLIKTRGQQVTLSCSPISGHRSVSWYQQTPGQGLQFLFEYFSETQRNKGNFPGRFSGRQFSNSRSEMNVSTLELGDSALYLCASSWADEQFFGPGTRLTVL.

The chain links TRBV6-4 to TRBJ1-1; D uncertain. Germline lookup yields CDR1 MRHNA and CDR2 SNTAGT. Deletions cut 6 bases from V and 0 bases from J, with 8 bases between. The CDR3 has 13 residues. The CDR3 sequence: CASRLGLNTEAFF. CDR3 sequence (DNA): TGTGCCAGCAGATTAGGTCTGAACACTGAAGCTTTCTTT.

DNA for the CDR3: TGCGCCAGCAGCTTGCACAGGGAGGAGACCCAGTACTTC. The encoded protein is CASSLHREETQYF. This rearrangement joins TRBV5-1 to TRBJ2-5; a possible D gene is TRBD1 (6 bases). The length of the CDR3 is 13 residues. Germline V gives CDR1 SGHRS, CDR2 YFSETQ. The germline V and J ends were trimmed by 1 base and 5 bases, with 9 bases remaining between them.

The CDR3 protein is CASTRGVSPLHF. The CDR3, as DNA: TGTGCCAGCACCAGGGGGGTTTCACCCCTCCACTTT. V gene TRBV7-9 combines with J gene TRBJ1-6, with TRBD1 matching 7 bases. This CDR3 has 12 amino acids. Germline lookup yields CDR1 SEHNR and CDR2 FQNEAQ (reference sequence). J gave up 9 bases and V 7 bases, and 3 bases lay outside the gene matches.

The chain combines TRBV27 with TRBJ1-6; D gene ambiguous. The germline CDR1 and CDR2 sequences are MNHEY and SMNVEV (reference sequence). This CDR3 is 18 amino acids long. Trimming stripped 0 bases from V and 9 bases from J, with 21 bases between. CDR3 residues: CASSLSETPQDPSSPLHF. CDR3 sequence (DNA): TGTGCCAGCAGTTTATCAGAGACACCCCAAGATCCGTCTTCACCCCTCCACTTT.

The chain combines TRBV9 with TRBJ2-5, with D uncertain. V was clipped by 4 bases and J by 5 bases, with 15 bases between them. The germline gives CDR1 SGDLS, CDR2 YYNGEE. The CDR3 consists of 14 residues. CDR3 sequence: CASSPRLERETQYF. The CDR3 DNA reads TGTGCCAGCAGCCCTCGCCTTGAACGCGAGACCCAGTACTTC.

The chain joins TRBV7-3 to TRBJ1-6; D gene ambiguous. Looked up from germline, CDR1 is SGHTA and CDR2 is FQGTGA. V lost 2 bases, J lost 13 bases, and 15 bases lay in between. This CDR3 comprises 14 residues. The DNA for the CDR3 is TGTGCCAGCAGCTTAGGGTTCGTGAGGAGTCCCCTCCACTTT. It specifies CASSLGFVRSPLHF.